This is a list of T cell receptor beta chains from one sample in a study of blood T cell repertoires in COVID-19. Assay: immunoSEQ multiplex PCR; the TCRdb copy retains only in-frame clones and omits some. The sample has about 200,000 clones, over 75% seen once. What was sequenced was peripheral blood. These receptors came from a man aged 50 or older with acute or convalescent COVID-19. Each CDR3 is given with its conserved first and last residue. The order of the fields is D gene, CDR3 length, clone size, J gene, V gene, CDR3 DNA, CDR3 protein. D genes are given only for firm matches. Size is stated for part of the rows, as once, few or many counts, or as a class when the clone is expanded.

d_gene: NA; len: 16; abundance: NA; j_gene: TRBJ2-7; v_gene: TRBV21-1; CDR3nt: TGTGCCAGCAGCGAACGGGACAGGGGGCGTTCCTACGAGCAGTACTTC; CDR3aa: CASSERDRGRSYEQYF
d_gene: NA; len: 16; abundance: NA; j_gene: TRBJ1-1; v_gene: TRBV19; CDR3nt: TGTGCCAGTAGTATCAATCCGGGGTTGGCGGGCACTGAAGCTTTCTTT; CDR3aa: CASSINPGLAGTEAFF
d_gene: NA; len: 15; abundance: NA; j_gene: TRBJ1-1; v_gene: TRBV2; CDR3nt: TGTGCCAGCAGTGTAGGCGGCTCTATGAACACTGAAGCTTTCTTT; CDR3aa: CASSVGGSMNTEAFF
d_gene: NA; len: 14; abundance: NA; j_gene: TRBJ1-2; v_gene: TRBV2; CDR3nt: TGTGCCAGCAGTGGGACACTCCCTAACTATGGCTACACCTTC; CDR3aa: CASSGTLPNYGYTF
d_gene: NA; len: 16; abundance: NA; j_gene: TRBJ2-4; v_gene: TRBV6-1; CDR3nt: TGTGCCAGCAGTGAAGGTTGGGGGTCGGGGGTCAACATTCAGTACTTC; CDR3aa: CASSEGWGSGVNIQYF
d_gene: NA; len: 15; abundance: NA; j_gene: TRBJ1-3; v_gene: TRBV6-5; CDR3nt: TGTGCCAGCAGTTACATGGGGGAGGGGAGAAGAACCATATATTTT; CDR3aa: CASSYMGEGRRTIYF
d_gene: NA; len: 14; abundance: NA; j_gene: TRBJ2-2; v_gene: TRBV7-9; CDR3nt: TGTGCCAGCAGCCCTCAGGGTCAGACCGGGGAGCTGTTTTTT; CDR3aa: CASSPQGQTGELFF
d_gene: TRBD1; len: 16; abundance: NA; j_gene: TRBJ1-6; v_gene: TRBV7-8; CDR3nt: TGTGCCAGCAGACTGAATTCCGGGACAGTAAATTCACCCCTCCACTTT; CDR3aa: CASRLNSGTVNSPLHF
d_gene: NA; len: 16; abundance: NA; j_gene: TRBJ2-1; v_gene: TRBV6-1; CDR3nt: TGTGCCAGCAGTGAAGCGTGGGGGGTACCCTACAATGAGCAGTTCTTC; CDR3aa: CASSEAWGVPYNEQFF
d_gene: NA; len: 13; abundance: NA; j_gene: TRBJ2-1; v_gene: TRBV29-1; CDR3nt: TGCAGCGTTGCCCAAGGACAGAGGAATGAGCAGTTCTTC; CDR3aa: CSVAQGQRNEQFF
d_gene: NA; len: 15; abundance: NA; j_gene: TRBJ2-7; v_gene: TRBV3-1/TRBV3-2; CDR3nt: TGTGCCAGCAGCCTGACCCCCGCGGCTAGTCACGAGCAGTACTTC; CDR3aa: CASSLTPAASHEQYF
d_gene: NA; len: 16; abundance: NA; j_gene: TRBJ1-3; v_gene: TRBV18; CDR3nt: TGTGCCAGCTCACCACGTGTCGACAGGACCGGAAACACCATATATTTT; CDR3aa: CASSPRVDRTGNTIYF
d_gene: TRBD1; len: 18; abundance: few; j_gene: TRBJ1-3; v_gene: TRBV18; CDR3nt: TGTGCCAGCTCTCAAGACAGGGGCCCCACTCAATCTGGAAACACCATATATTTT; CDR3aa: CASSQDRGPTQSGNTIYF
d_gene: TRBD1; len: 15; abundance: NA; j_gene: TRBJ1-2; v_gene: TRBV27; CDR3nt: TGTGCCAGCAGTCCCTCAGGGGGAACCATCTATGGCTACACCTTC; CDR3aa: CASSPSGGTIYGYTF
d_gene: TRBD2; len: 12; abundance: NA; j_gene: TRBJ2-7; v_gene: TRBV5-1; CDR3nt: TGCGCCAGCAGCCCGGGGGGTTACGAGCAGTACTTC; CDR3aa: CASSPGGYEQYF
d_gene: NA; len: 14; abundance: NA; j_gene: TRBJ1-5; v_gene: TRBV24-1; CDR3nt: TGTGCCACCAGTGCTCGGACACAGGATCAGCCCCAGCATTTT; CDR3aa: CATSARTQDQPQHF
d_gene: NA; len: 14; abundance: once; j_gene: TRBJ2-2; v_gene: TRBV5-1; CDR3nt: TGCGCCAGCAGCCGTGAACAGGTGACCGGGGAGCTGTTTTTT; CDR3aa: CASSREQVTGELFF
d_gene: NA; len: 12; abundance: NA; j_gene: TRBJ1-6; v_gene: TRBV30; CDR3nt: TGTGCCTGGAGTCTGAGGAATTCACCCCTCCACTTT; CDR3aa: CAWSLRNSPLHF
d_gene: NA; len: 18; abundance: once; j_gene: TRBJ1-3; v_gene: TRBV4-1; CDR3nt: TGCGCCAGCAGCCAACCTACTCTCAGTCCTAGCTCTGGAAACACCATATATTTT; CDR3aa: CASSQPTLSPSSGNTIYF
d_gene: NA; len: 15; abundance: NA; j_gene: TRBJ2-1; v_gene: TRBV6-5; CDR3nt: TGTGCCAGCAGTTACGACTTCCAGCCCTACAATGAGCAGTTCTTC; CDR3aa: CASSYDFQPYNEQFF
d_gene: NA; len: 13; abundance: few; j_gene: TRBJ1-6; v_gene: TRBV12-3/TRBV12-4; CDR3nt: TGTGCCAGCAGTCCACGGGTGAGTTCACCCCTCCACTTT; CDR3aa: CASSPRVSSPLHF
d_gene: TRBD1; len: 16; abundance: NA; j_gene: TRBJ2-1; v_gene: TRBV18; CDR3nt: TGTGCCAGCTCACTCTTTACCGGGACAGACTACAATGAGCAGTTCTTC; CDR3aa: CASSLFTGTDYNEQFF
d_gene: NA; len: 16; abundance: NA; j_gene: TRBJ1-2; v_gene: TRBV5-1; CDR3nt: TGCGCCAGCAGCTCCCCGGGGGGAGGCCCGACCGCGCGCTACACCTTC; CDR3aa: CASSSPGGGPTARYTF
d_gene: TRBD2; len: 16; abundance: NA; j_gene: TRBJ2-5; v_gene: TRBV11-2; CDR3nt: TGTGCCAGCAGCTTAGGGCCAGCGGGGGGCCAAGAGACCCAGTACTTC; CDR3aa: CASSLGPAGGQETQYF
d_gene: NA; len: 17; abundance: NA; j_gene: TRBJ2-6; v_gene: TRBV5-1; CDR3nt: TGCGCCAGCAGTCTCCGGAGTCCTATCTCTGGGGCCAACGTCCTGACTTTC; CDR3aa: CASSLRSPISGANVLTF
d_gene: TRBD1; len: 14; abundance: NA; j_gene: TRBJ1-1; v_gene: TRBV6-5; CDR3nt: TGTGCCAGCAGTTGGAGCAGGGGGGCTCCTGGAGCTTTCTTT; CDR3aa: CASSWSRGAPGAFF
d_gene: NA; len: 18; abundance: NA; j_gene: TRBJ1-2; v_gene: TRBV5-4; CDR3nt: TGTGCCAGCAGCTTGGGGGGCCCCCCCCAAGGGGCCCTCTATGGCTACACCTTC; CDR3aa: CASSLGGPPQGALYGYTF
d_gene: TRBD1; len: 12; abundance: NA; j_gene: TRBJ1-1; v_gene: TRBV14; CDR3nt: TGTGCCAGCAGCCAGGACAGGGTGGTAGCTTTCTTT; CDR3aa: CASSQDRVVAFF
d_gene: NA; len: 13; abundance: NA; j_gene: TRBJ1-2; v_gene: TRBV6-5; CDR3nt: TGTGCCAGCAGTTATTCAGGGTCTAGTGGCTACACCTTC; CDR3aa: CASSYSGSSGYTF
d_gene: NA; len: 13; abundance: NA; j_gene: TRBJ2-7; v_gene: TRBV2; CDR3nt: TGTGCCAGCAGTGAACCCCACCAGGCGCAGCAGTACTTC; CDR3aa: CASSEPHQAQQYF
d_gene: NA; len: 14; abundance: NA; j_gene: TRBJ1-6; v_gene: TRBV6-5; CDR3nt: TGTGCCAGCAGGGTAACCCAGGGTGGCTCACCCCTCCACTTT; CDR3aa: CASRVTQGGSPLHF
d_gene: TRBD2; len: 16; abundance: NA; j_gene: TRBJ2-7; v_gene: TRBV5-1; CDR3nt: TGCGCCAGCAGCTTGGCGTCTAGCGGCCGCTCCTACGAGCAGTACTTC; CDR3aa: CASSLASSGRSYEQYF